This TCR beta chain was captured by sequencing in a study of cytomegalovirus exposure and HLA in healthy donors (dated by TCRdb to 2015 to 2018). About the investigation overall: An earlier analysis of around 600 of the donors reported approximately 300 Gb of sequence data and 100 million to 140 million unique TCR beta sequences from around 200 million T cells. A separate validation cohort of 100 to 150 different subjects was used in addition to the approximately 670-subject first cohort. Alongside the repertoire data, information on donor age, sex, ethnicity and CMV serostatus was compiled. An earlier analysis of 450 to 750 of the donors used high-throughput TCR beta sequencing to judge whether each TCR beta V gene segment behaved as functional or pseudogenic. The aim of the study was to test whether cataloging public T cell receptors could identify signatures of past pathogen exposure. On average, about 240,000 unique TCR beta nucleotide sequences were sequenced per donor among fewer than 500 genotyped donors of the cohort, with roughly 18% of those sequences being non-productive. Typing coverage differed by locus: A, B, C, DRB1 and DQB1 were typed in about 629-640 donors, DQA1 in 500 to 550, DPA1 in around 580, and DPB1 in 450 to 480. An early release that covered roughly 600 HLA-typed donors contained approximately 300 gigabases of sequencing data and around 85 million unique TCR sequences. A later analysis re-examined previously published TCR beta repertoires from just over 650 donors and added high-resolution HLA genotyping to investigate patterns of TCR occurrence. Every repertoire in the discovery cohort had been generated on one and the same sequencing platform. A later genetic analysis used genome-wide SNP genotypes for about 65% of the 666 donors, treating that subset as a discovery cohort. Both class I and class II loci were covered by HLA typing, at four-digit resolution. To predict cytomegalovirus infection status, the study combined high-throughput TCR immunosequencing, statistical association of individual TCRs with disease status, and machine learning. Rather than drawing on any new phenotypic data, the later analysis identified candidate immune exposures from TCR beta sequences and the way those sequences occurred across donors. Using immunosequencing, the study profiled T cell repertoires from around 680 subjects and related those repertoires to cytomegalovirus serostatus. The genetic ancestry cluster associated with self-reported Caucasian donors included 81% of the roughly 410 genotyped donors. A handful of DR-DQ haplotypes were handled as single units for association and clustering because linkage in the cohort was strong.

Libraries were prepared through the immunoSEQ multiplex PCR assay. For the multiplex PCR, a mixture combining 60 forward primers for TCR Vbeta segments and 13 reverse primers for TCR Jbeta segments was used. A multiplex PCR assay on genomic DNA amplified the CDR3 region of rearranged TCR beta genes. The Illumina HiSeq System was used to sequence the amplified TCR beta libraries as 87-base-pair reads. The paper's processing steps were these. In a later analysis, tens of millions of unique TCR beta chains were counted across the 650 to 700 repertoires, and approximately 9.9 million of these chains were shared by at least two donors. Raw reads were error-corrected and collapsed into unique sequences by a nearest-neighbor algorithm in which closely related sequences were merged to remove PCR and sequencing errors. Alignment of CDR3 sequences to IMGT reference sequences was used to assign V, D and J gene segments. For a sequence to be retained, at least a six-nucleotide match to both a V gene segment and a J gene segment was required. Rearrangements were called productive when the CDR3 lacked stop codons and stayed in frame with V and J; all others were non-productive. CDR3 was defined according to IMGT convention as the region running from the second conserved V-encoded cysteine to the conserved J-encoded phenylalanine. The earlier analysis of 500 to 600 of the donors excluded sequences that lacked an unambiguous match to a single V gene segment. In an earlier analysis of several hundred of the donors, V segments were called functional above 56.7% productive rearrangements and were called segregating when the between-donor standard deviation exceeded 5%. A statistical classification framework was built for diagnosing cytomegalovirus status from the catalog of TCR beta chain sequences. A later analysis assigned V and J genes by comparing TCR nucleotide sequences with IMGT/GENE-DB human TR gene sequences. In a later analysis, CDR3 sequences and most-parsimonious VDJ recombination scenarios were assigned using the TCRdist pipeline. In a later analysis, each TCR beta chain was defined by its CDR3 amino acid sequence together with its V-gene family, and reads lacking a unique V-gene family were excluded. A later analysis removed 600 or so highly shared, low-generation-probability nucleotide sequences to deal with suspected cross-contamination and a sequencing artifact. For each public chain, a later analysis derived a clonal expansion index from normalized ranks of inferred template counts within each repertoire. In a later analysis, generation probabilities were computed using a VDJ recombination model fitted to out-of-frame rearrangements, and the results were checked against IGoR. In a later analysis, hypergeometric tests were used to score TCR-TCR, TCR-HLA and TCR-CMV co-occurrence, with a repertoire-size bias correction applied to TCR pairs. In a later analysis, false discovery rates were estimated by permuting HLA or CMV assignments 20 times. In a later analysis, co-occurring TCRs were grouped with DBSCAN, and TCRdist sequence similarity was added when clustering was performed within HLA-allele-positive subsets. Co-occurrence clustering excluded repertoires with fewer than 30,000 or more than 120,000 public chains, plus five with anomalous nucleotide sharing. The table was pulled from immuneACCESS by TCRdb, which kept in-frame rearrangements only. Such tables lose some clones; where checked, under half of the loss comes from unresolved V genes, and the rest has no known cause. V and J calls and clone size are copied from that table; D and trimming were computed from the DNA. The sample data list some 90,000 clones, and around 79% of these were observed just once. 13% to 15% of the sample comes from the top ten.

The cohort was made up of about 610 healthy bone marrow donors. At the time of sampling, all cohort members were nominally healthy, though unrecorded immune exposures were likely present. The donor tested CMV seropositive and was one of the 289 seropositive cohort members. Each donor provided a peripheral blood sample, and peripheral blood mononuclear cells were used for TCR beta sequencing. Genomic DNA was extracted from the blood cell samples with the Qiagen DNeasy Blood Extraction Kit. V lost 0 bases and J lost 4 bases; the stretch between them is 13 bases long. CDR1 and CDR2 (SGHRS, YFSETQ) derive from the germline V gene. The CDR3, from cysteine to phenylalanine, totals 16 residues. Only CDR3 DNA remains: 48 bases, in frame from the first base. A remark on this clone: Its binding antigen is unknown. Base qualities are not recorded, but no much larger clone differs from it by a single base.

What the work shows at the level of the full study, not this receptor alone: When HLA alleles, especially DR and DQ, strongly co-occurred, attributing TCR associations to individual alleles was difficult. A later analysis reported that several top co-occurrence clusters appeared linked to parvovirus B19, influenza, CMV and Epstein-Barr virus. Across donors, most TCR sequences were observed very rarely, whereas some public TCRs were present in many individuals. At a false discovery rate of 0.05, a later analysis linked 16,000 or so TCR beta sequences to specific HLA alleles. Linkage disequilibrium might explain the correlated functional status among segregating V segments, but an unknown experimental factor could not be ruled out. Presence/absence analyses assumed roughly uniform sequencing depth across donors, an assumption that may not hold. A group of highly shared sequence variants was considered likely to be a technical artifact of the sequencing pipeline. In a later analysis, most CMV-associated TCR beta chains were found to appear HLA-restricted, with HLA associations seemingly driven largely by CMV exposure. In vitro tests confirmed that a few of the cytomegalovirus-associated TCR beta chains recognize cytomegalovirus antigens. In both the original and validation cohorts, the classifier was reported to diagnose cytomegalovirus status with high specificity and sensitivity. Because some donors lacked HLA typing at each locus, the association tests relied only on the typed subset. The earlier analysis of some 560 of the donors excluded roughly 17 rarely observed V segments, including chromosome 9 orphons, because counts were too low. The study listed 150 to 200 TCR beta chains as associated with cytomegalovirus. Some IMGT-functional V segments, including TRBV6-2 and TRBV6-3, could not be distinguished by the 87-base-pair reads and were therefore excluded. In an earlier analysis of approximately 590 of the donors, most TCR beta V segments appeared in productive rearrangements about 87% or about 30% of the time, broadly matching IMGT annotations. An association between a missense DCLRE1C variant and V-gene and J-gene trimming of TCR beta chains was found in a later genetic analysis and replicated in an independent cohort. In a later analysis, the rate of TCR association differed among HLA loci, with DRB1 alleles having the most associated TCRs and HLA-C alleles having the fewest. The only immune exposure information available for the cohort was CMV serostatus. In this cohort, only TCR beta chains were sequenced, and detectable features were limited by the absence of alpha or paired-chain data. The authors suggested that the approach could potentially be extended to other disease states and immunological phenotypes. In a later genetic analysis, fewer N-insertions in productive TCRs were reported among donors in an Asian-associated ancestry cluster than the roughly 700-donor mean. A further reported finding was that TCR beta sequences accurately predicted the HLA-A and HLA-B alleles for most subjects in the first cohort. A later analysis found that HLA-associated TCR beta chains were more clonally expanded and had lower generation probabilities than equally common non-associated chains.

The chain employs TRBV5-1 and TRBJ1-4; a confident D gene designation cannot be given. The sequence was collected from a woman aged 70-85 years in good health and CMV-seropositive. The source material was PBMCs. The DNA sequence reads TGCGCCAGCAGCTTGGGGGCAGTTGGGTATAATGAAAAACTGTTTTTT. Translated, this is CASSLGAVGYNEKLFF.